The following is a TCR beta chain sequence with its context. Primers used in a second PCR of about 7 to 11 cycles were a sample-barcoded 5' primer and a J-beta primer mix. TCRdb re-called the 5' RACE reads with MiXCR, one entry per CDR3 protein. The sample records approximately 690,000 distinct CDR3 sequences, 58% being singletons. The record originates from a study of blood T cells in healthy people across ages. In the study overall: Every two T cells gave about one barcoded beta molecule via template switching.

The ends lost 2 bases at V and 8 bases at J; junction bases unmatched: 12. Germline V gene sequence: CDR1 SGHTA, CDR2 FQGNSA. The CDR3 length is 17 residues. The material sequenced was blood. The chain carries TRBV7-2 and TRBJ2-3, with TRBD2 matching over 11 bases. The receptor's source is a man aged 55 to 70 in good health. The CDR3 spells CASSLYSGGGPFATQYF. The CDR3 DNA sequence: TGTGCCAGCAGCTTATATAGCGGGGGGGGACCTTTCGCTACGCAGTATTTT.